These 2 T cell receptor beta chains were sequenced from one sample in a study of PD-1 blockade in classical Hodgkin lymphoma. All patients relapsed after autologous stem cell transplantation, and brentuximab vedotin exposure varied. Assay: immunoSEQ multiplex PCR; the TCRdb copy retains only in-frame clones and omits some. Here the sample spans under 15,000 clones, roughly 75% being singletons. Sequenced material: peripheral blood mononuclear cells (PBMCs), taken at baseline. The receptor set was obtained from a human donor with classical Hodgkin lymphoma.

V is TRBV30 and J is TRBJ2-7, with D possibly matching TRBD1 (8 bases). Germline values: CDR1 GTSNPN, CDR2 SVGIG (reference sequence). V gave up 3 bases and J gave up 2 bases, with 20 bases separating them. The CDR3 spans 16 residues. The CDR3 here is CAWRGGDRYYPYEQYF. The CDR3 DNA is TGTGCCTGGAGGGGGGGGGACAGGTATTACCCCTACGAGCAGTACTTC.

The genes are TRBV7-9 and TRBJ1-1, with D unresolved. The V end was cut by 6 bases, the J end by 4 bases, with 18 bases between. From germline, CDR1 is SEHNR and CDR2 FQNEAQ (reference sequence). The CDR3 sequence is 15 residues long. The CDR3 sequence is CASRRAGTSGTEAFF. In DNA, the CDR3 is TGTGCCAGCAGACGGGCAGGCACTTCGGGCACTGAAGCTTTCTTT.